One and the same sample provided the 23 T cell receptor beta chains below, sequenced in a study of OX40 agonist ivuxolimab in advanced cancers. Sequenced by immunoSEQ multiplex PCR; TCRdb stores in-frame clones only, minus some. This sample carries roughly 67,000 clones, around 90% of them seen once, and the ten largest clones take roughly a tenth. This sample comprised CD4+ or CD8+ T cells sorted from blood, obtained in a trial of the OX40 agonist ivuxolimab. The source of these receptors is an adult with an advanced solid tumor such as melanoma, head and neck, liver or kidney cancer.

The chain joins TRBV10-1 to TRBJ1-1; unclear D gene. V lost 1 base to trimming and J lost 4 bases, with 10 bases between them. The germline V gene has CDR1 WNHNN and CDR2 SYGVQD (reference sequence). CDR3 length: 14 residues. The CDR3 nucleotides read TGCGCCAGCAGTGAGTACCCCGCGGGCACTGAAGCTTTCTTT. Translating gives CASSEYPAGTEAFF.

This chain links TRBV4-1 with TRBJ2-7, with 8 bases identical to TRBD1. The CDR3 is made up of 15 amino acids. J was trimmed by 2 bases and V by 3 bases; bases with no gene match: 6. Per the germline V gene, CDR1 is MGHRA and CDR2 is YSYEKL. The CDR3 nucleotides are TGCGCCAGCAGCCAGAGTCAGGGGGCAGCCTACGAGCAGTACTTC. Translated: CASSQSQGAAYEQYF.

J is TRBJ1-1 and V is TRBV5-1, with D hard to call. Germline CDR1 SGHRS, CDR2 YFSETQ. Deletions cut 3 bases from V and 0 bases from J, with 9 bases between. CDR3 length: 14 residues. This CDR3 is CASSSADMNTEAFF. The CDR3 region has the DNA TGCGCCAGCAGCTCGGCAGATATGAACACTGAAGCTTTCTTT.

This sequence joins TRBV19 and TRBJ2-1; possibly TRBD1 or TRBD2 for D (7 bases each). V lost 5 bases and J 15 bases, leaving 14 bases between the germline ends. Germline V gives CDR1 LNHDA, CDR2 SQIVND (reference sequence). This CDR3 is 11 amino acids long. Here the CDR3 DNA reads TGTGCCAGTAGTGCAGGGGGGGCAGCGTTCTTC. Translation gives CASSAGGAAFF.

The chain uses TRBV5-1 and TRBJ1-1; tentatively, D is TRBD1 (6 bases). Germline loops: CDR1 SGHRS, CDR2 YFSETQ. The V end lost 0 bases, the J end lost 3 bases, and 18 bases lay between the germline ends. There are 17 residues in the CDR3. The CDR3 nucleotides read TGCGCCAGCAGCTTGGGATCCGGGGGGGCGCAGGACACTGAAGCTTTCTTT. Translated: CASSLGSGGAQDTEAFF.

The chain recombines TRBV4-3 with TRBJ1-2; D gene uncertain. Per the germline V gene, CDR1 is LGHNA and CDR2 is YSLEER. V lost 1 base, J lost 5 bases, and 11 bases lay in between. The CDR3 spans 14 residues. The CDR3: CASSQGASSYGYTF. In nucleotides, the CDR3 is TGCGCCAGCAGCCAAGGTGCCAGCTCTTATGGCTACACCTTC.

This chain connects TRBV28 to TRBJ2-2, with 7 bases that match TRBD1. Losses at the gene ends were 3 bases for V and 7 bases for J; bases not matched to a gene: 14. The length of the CDR3 is 17 residues. Germline V gene data show CDR1 as MDHEN and CDR2 as SYDVKM. CDR3 sequence reads: CASSFARGQVESGELFF. The CDR3 bases are TGTGCCAGCAGTTTCGCCCGAGGACAGGTTGAGAGCGGGGAGCTGTTTTTT.

Comments on this clone: This sample also contains other DNA sequences that code for the same CDR3. CDR3: CSAREGEGYTF. CDR3 DNA: TGCAGTGCGAGGGAGGGGGAAGGCTACACCTTC. V and J are TRBV20-1 and TRBJ1-2; possible D gene TRBD1, 6 bases. The germline CDR1 and CDR2 sequences are DFQATT and SNEGSKA (reference sequence). The CDR3 sequence is 11 residues long. The V and J ends lost 6 bases and 8 bases respectively, with 13 bases between them.

The chain joins TRBV9 to TRBJ1-2; 7 nucleotides match TRBD1. The V and J ends lost 0 bases and 7 bases, in that order; junction bases with no gene match: 3. The CDR3 covers 13 residues. Germline V gene lookup returns CDR1 SGDLS and CDR2 YYNGEE. The CDR3 region has the DNA TGTGCCAGCAGCGTAGGACAGGGCCCTGGCTACACCTTC. Its protein is CASSVGQGPGYTF. The full variable domain, in which reference TRBV9 and TRBJ1-2 provide the parts outside the CDR3, is DSGVTQTPKHLITATGQRVTLRCSPRSGDLSVYWYQQSLDQGLQFLIQYYNGEERAKGNILERFSAQQFPDLHSELNLSSLELGDSALYFCASSVGQGPGYTFGSGTRLTVV.

V and J are TRBV10-3 and TRBJ1-1, with TRBD1 as a possible D gene (6 bases). This CDR3 is 15 amino acids long. Per the germline V gene, CDR1 is ENHRY and CDR2 is SYGVKD. Trimming pared 8 bases from V and 2 bases from J, leaving 18 bases between. CDR3: CAISRLWTANTEAFF. The CDR3 bases are TGTGCCATCTCCCGCCTCTGGACAGCTAACACTGAAGCTTTCTTT.

V usage is TRBV18 and J usage is TRBJ2-7; D tentatively reads TRBD1 or TRBD2 (5 bases each). V lost 3 bases and J 4 bases, leaving 10 bases between the germline ends. Germline V CDR1 and CDR2: KGHSH, LQKENI. CDR3 size: 13 residues. The CDR3 region has the DNA TGTGCCAGCTCACCGGGGGTATCTTACGAGCAGTACTTC. Translated, it gives CASSPGVSYEQYF.

This clone was found a few times. Other DNA sequences from this sample encode an identical CDR3 as well. The chain recombines TRBV9 with TRBJ2-7, with a possible D match to TRBD2 (6 bases). Trimming shortened V by 2 bases and J by 0 bases, and 9 bases separated the two germline ends. Germline V CDR1 and CDR2: SGDLS, YYNGEE. There are 14 residues in the CDR3. DNA for the CDR3: TGTGCCAGCAGCGTGGGGACTCGCTCCTACGAGCAGTACTTC. Translating gives CASSVGTRSYEQYF. Using reference TRBV9 and TRBJ2-7 for the parts outside the CDR3, the full variable domain is DSGVTQTPKHLITATGQRVTLRCSPRSGDLSVYWYQQSLDQGLQFLIQYYNGEERAKGNILERFSAQQFPDLHSELNLSSLELGDSALYFCASSVGTRSYEQYFGPGTRLTVT.

The chain has TRBV4-3 and TRBJ1-2; tentatively, D is TRBD1 (5 bases). The V end was cut by 1 base, the J end by 1 base, with 7 bases between. Germline V gives CDR1 LGHNA, CDR2 YSLEER. The CDR3 consists of 14 residues. In DNA, the CDR3 is TGCGCCAGCAGCCAAGTGACAGTTAACTATGGCTACACCTTC. Its translation: CASSQVTVNYGYTF.

The chain joins TRBV4-3 to TRBJ2-1, with 9 nucleotides matching TRBD2. The CDR3 contains 17 residues. V was pared by 1 base and J by 3 bases, with 7 bases of the junction left unmatched. Germline V gene lookup returns CDR1 LGHNA and CDR2 YSLEER. CDR3 in DNA: TGCGCCAGCAGCCAAGGGTATAGCGGGGGTTACTACAATGAGCAGTTCTTC. It yields the protein CASSQGYSGGYYNEQFF.

The V call is TRBV9, the J call TRBJ2-3; D ambiguous. Germline V gene sequence: CDR1 SGDLS, CDR2 YYNGEE. The CDR3 has 12 amino acids. Trimming left V 3 bases short and J 2 bases short, with 4 bases between. This CDR3 is CASSANTDTQYF. Here the CDR3 DNA reads TGTGCCAGCAGCGCAAACACAGATACGCAGTATTTT.

The chain recombines TRBV7-8 with TRBJ2-7; a weak D match, TRBD2 (7 bases). CDR3 length: 14 amino acids. Germline V CDR1 and CDR2: SGHVS, FQNEAQ. V was shortened by 10 bases and J by 3 bases, with 19 bases between the two germline ends. The CDR3 DNA follows: TGTGCCACCGGGGGGCCTCAAGGGGGCTACGAGCAGTACTTC. Translating gives CATGGPQGGYEQYF.

V is TRBV9 and J is TRBJ2-3; no clear D. Germline lookup yields CDR1 SGDLS and CDR2 YYNGEE. The CDR3 totals 13 residues. Trimming pared 0 bases from V and 0 bases from J, leaving 2 bases between. The CDR3 reads CASSVDSTDTQYF. CDR3 DNA sequence: TGTGCCAGCAGCGTAGACAGCACAGATACGCAGTATTTT.

J is TRBJ2-3 and V is TRBV7-6, with TRBD2 matching over 8 bases. The junction had 15 bases not matched to a gene; V was cut back by 2 bases and J by 2 bases. The germline gives CDR1 SGHVS, CDR2 FNYEAQ. CDR3 length: 19 amino acids. CDR3 loop: CASSLIVPPIAGTTDTQYF. The CDR3 DNA reads as TGTGCCAGCAGCTTAATAGTCCCCCCCATAGCGGGGACCACAGATACGCAGTATTTT.

The gene calls are TRBV6-4 and TRBJ2-3; no firm D call. V was cut by 2 bases and J by 2 bases, with 8 bases left in between. This CDR3 contains 14 residues. Germline V CDR1 and CDR2: MRHNA, SNTAGT. The CDR3 DNA is TGTGCCAGCAGTGACGGTCTGATCACAGATACGCAGTATTTT. Translation: CASSDGLITDTQYF.

The chain recombines TRBV9 with TRBJ1-2; 10 bases are shared with TRBD1. Germline lookup yields CDR1 SGDLS and CDR2 YYNGEE. The V segment lost 0 bases and the J segment 2 bases; nucleotides outside the gene matches: 10. The CDR3 is made up of 18 amino acids. CDR3 in amino acids: CASSVGGGPGQGNYGYTF. The CDR3 DNA reads TGTGCCAGCAGCGTAGGAGGAGGTCCGGGACAGGGGAACTATGGCTACACCTTC.

The chain recombines TRBV5-6 with TRBJ1-1; D not certain. This CDR3 spans 14 amino acids. Deletions cut 4 bases from V and 1 base from J, with 11 bases between. The germline CDR1 and CDR2 sequences are SGHDT and YYEEEE. CDR3 DNA sequence: TGTGCCAGCAGCCCGGGCGCTCCGAACACTGAAGCTTTCTTT. This encodes CASSPGAPNTEAFF.

The chain carries TRBV13 and TRBJ2-1; D gene uncertain. Germline CDR1 is PRHDT and CDR2 is FYEKMQ (reference sequence). The CDR3 is made up of 16 amino acids. Trimming cost V 0 bases and J 2 bases, with 11 bases left between them. The DNA of the CDR3 is TGTGCCAGCAGCTTAGGAGGGTCGAACCCCTACAATGAGCAGTTCTTC. It yields the protein CASSLGGSNPYNEQFF.

The chain's CDR3 is CASSYLRGYYEAFF. The DNA for the CDR3 is TGTGCCAGCAGTTACCTCAGGGGCTACTATGAAGCTTTCTTT. The chain carries TRBV6-5 and TRBJ1-1; tentatively, D is TRBD1 (6 bases). This CDR3 contains 14 residues. Germline CDR1 MNHEY, CDR2 SVGAGI. Trimming stripped 2 bases from V and 7 bases from J, with 14 bases between.